Below, 3 T cell receptor beta chains from the same sample are listed, as sequenced in a study of blood T cell repertoires in COVID-19 (dated by TCRdb to the early 2020s). The library was generated by the immunoSEQ multiplex PCR assay. TCRdb obtained this table from immuneACCESS and retained in-frame rearrangements with V and J assigned. These tables miss some clones; where compared with another copy, unresolved V genes account for less than half of the shortfall, and the remainder is unexplained. Across this sample there are about 160,000 clones, with approximately 83% seen only once. In total, the top ten clones hold roughly 3% of the sample. Sequencing was carried out using peripheral blood. These TCRs come from a man between 65 and 85 years old with acute or convalescent COVID-19.

The chain carries TRBV3-1 (or the pseudogene TRBV3-2) and TRBJ2-7, with TRBD1 matching 9 bases. After removal of 7 bases from V and 2 bases from J, the junction contained 9 bases not matched to a gene. Germline CDR1 and CDR2: LGHDT and YNNKEL (reference sequence). CDR3 size: 15 residues. CDR3: CASTEGDRAPYEQYF. CDR3 in DNA: TGTGCCAGCACGGAGGGGGACAGGGCCCCCTACGAGCAGTACTTC.

This rearrangement joins TRBV28 to TRBJ2-7; 8 bases align to TRBD1. The length of the CDR3 is 14 residues. Germline trimming cut 6 bases from V and 3 bases from J; bases unmatched to any gene: 7. The V gene's germline CDR1 is MDHEN and CDR2 SYDVKM. CDR3 DNA: TGTGCCAGCAGCCCCGGGACAGGCTTCTACGAGCAGTACTTC. It codes for CASSPGTGFYEQYF.

The chain has TRBV29-1 and TRBJ1-4, with 7 bases fitting TRBD1. This CDR3 comprises 13 residues. J gave up 4 bases and V 5 bases, and 4 bases lay outside the gene matches. Germline CDR1 is SQVTM and CDR2 is ANQGSEA. Here the CDR3 DNA reads TGCAGCGTTCGGGACAGCGGTAATGAAAAACTGTTTTTT. It is translated as CSVRDSGNEKLFF.